This TCR beta chain stems from a study of blood T cells in healthy people across ages. About the research overall: In model experiments, template switching was able to capture about one barcoded beta molecule for every two T cells that were present.

With a J-beta primer mix and a sample-barcoded 5' primer, a second PCR ran 7 to 11 cycles. TCRdb called the 5' RACE reads again in MiXCR, with one record for every CDR3 protein. The data show around 800,000 distinct CDR3 sequences, 20% to 30% seen once. This CDR3 comprises 15 residues. V was pared by 0 bases and J by 5 bases, with 13 bases between. CDR1 and CDR2 (germline): SGHTA, FQGTGA. Separately, the same data were catalogued under a study of T cells of mothers and their children.

The specimen sequenced was blood. The TCR originated in a boy aged 5-17 years in good health. The chain recombines TRBV7-3 with TRBJ2-5; unclear D gene. Here the CDR3 reads CASSLTSAVQETQYF. CDR3 nucleotides: TGTGCCAGCAGCTTAACGTCGGCAGTACAGGAGACCCAGTACTTC.